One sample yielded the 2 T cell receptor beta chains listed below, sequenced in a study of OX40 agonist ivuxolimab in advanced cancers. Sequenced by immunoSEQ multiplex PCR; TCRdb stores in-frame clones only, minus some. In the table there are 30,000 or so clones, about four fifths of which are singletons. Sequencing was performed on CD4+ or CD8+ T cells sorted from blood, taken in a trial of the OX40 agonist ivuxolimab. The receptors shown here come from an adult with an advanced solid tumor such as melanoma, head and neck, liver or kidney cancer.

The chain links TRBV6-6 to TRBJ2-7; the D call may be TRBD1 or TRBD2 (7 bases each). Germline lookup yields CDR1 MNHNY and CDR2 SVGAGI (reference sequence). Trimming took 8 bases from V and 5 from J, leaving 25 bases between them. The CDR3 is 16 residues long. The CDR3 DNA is TGTGCCAGCGGCCAGGGGGAGGGGGCAGATTTCCACGAGCAGTACTTC. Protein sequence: CASGQGEGADFHEQYF.

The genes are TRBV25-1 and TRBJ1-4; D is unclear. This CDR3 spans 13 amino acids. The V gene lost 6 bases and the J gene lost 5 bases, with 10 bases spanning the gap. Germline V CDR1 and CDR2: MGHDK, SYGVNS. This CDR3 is CASSRAPNEKLFF. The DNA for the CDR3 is TGTGCCAGCAGCCGGGCTCCGAATGAAAAACTGTTTTTT.